This TCR beta chain was observed in a study of shared clonotypes between healthy human individuals. At the level of the study: The composition of the donors was two women and a few men aged 18 to 49.

Terminally differentiated effector memory CD45RA+ cells were excluded from the naive CD8 cells, which were CD45RO-negative and positively selected for CCR7. The repertoire was sequenced with immunoSEQ multiplex PCR; TCRdb's copy has only in-frame clones and lacks some. The sample has roughly 2.1 million clones, about 93% seen once. The sample holds a few counts of this clone. This sequence originates from a man between 18 and 29 years old in good health. Some clones in this sample may be carry-over from other donors' samples. The sequenced sample consisted of naive CD8+ T cells from PBMCs.

CDR3 sequence: CASTTQQARGGYTF. The DNA of the CDR3 is TGTGCCAGCACCACCCAACAGGCACGAGGTGGCTACACCTTC. The genes are TRBV11-2 and TRBJ1-2; TRBD1 is a possible D gene (5 bases). The V end lost 7 bases, the J end lost 7 bases, and 19 bases lay between the germline ends. The CDR3 spans 14 residues. From germline, CDR1 is SGHAT and CDR2 FQNNGV.